One sample yielded the 26 T cell receptor beta chains listed below, sequenced in a study of beta chain features in type 1 diabetes. What was sequenced were expressed TCRB transcripts, since all of the isolated RNA had been reverse transcribed. Clones were sequenced by immunoSEQ multiplex PCR, and TCRdb holds only the in-frame ones, with some missing. The profile shows fewer than 350,000 clones, around 19% of them singletons. The sample consisted of naive CD4+ T cells from blood. Receptors originate from a woman between 18 and 29 years old in good health.

The chain couples TRBV10-3 to TRBJ1-5, with TRBD1 matching over 8 bases. V dropped 2 bases and J dropped 0; count of bases not matched to a gene: 0. The CDR3 has 15 amino acids. Germline CDR1 and CDR2: ENHRY and SYGVKD. The CDR3 loop is CAISEGQGSNQPQHF. The CDR3 DNA reads TGTGCCATCAGTGAGGGACAGGGTAGCAATCAGCCCCAGCATTTT.

CDR3 loop: CASSSARREQFF. CDR3 DNA: TGTGCCAGCAGCTCGGCCAGGAGGGAGCAGTTCTTC. V usage is TRBV7-9 and J usage is TRBJ2-1; a weak D match, TRBD2 (5 bases). Between the trimmed V and J ends, which lost 4 bases and 10 bases, there was a span of 11 bases. CDR3 length: 12 amino acids. CDR1 is SEHNR, CDR2 FQNEAQ, per germline (reference sequence).

The V gene is TRBV18, the J gene TRBJ1-1, with no clear D. Germline CDR1 and CDR2: KGHSH and LQKENI. The CDR3 is 13 amino acids. Between the trimmed V and J ends, which lost 2 bases and 8 bases, there was a span of 12 bases. CDR3 sequence: CASSPIGGLEAFF. CDR3 nucleotide sequence: TGTGCCAGCTCACCAATCGGCGGGTTAGAAGCTTTCTTT.

This chain connects TRBV5-1 to TRBJ1-2; weak D call: TRBD1 (5 bases). V lost 6 bases and J lost 6, with 15 bases in between. CDR3 length: 13 residues. Germline V gives CDR1 SGHRS, CDR2 YFSETQ. CDR3 residues: CASTISAGNGYTF. The CDR3, as DNA: TGCGCCAGCACGATCTCGGCAGGGAATGGCTACACCTTC.

The sample holds a few counts of this clone. The V call is TRBV18, the J call TRBJ2-1, with 10 bases fitting TRBD2. The junction had 10 bases not matched to a gene; V was cut back by 3 bases and J by 8 bases. This CDR3 comprises 16 residues. CDR1 KGHSH and CDR2 LQKENI come from the germline V gene. This CDR3 is CASSPGRAGGLHEQFF. CDR3 DNA sequence: TGTGCCAGCTCACCTGGCAGAGCGGGGGGGCTTCATGAGCAGTTCTTC.

This clone was seen only a few times. The chain is built from TRBV18 and TRBJ2-1, with 7 bases aligning to TRBD1. Germline trimming cut 3 bases from V and 0 bases from J; bases unmatched to any gene: 8. The CDR3 has 17 residues. Germline-derived CDR1 and CDR2 are KGHSH and LQKENI. In nucleotides, the CDR3 is TGTGCCAGCTCACCGCAAATACAGGGGCGCTCCTACAATGAGCAGTTCTTC. It yields the protein CASSPQIQGRSYNEQFF.

The chain is built from TRBV18 and TRBJ1-1; 10 bases are a match to TRBD1. The germline V gene encodes CDR1 KGHSH and CDR2 LQKENI. The CDR3 consists of 15 residues. Trimming at V came to 8 bases and at J to 0 bases, leaving 6 bases not matched to a gene. The DNA for the CDR3 is TGTGCCAGCAAGGGACAGGGGACATTGAACACTGAAGCTTTCTTT. Translated, it gives CASKGQGTLNTEAFF.

The genes are TRBV4-2 and TRBJ2-5; tentative D call: TRBD2 (5 bases). The CDR3 has 14 residues. The V end lost 6 bases, the J end lost 0 bases, and 11 bases lay between the germline ends. Per germline, CDR1 LGHNA and CDR2 YNFKEQ. The CDR3 DNA sequence: TGTGCCAGCAGTCCTGGACTGGACCAAGAGACCCAGTACTTC. This sequence encodes CASSPGLDQETQYF.

This clone was recorded a few times. The chain is built from TRBV11-1 and TRBJ2-1; D perhaps matches TRBD2 (6 bases). This CDR3 spans 14 amino acids. V gave up 8 bases and J gave up 5 bases, with 16 bases separating them. The V gene's germline CDR1 is SGHAT and CDR2 FQDESV (reference sequence). This CDR3 is CASAGRPGDNEQFF. DNA for the CDR3: TGTGCCAGCGCAGGCCGCCCGGGGGACAATGAGCAGTTCTTC.

The chain is built from TRBV29-1 and TRBJ2-1, with D possibly matching TRBD1 (5 bases). Germline CDR1 and CDR2: SQVTM and ANQGSEA. The CDR3 runs to 13 residues. The V and J ends lost 6 bases and 2 bases respectively, with 11 bases between them. The DNA of the CDR3 is TGCAGCGTCCCCAGGGTCCCCTACAATGAGCAGTTCTTC. This encodes CSVPRVPYNEQFF.

This clone was seen a few times. The chain recombines TRBV9 with TRBJ2-3; the match to TRBD2 covers 8 bases. CDR3 length: 15 amino acids. Per the germline V gene, CDR1 is SGDLS and CDR2 is YYNGEE. V lost 0 bases to trimming and J lost 3 bases; unmatched junction nucleotides: 3. CDR3 protein: CASSVGPSGTDTQYF. Written as DNA, the CDR3 is TGTGCCAGCAGCGTAGGACCTAGCGGGACAGATACGCAGTATTTT.

The chain couples TRBV30 to TRBJ1-1; maybe TRBD1 (5 bases). CDR1 GTSNPN and CDR2 SVGIG come from the germline V gene (reference sequence). Deletions cut 3 bases from V and 0 bases from J, with 17 bases between. The CDR3 covers 16 residues. The CDR3 bases are TGTGCCTGGAGGAGGGCGGGGGTAAACTTGAACACTGAAGCTTTCTTT. Its translation is CAWRRAGVNLNTEAFF.

This clone has more than one count but fewer than ten. This chain uses TRBV5-1 with TRBJ1-5; TRBD1 is a possible D gene (6 bases). In germline, CDR1 is SGHRS, CDR2 YFSETQ. V lost 4 bases and J 5 bases, leaving 16 bases between the germline ends. The CDR3 has 15 residues. This CDR3 reads CASSPTAGVDQPQHF. CDR3 nucleotide sequence: TGCGCCAGCAGCCCTACCGCAGGGGTTGATCAGCCCCAGCATTTT.

This clone was observed a handful of times. The CDR3 DNA reads TGTGCCAGCAGCGTAGCGGGGGGGCCTTTTGTGAATGAGCAGTTCTTC. The encoded protein is CASSVAGGPFVNEQFF. This chain connects TRBV9 to TRBJ2-1; 8 nucleotides line up with TRBD2. Germline CDR1 reads SGDLS; CDR2 reads YYNGEE. CDR3 length: 16 amino acids. V lost 0 bases and J lost 7; bases outside the gene matches: 9. The variable domain in full, completed from reference TRBV9 and TRBJ2-1, reads DSGVTQTPKHLITATGQRVTLRCSPRSGDLSVYWYQQSLDQGLQFLIQYYNGEERAKGNILERFSAQQFPDLHSELNLSSLELGDSALYFCASSVAGGPFVNEQFFGPGTRLTVL.

V gene TRBV7-6 combines with J gene TRBJ1-5, with 8 positions matching TRBD1. The CDR3 runs to 18 residues. Trimming took 0 bases from V and 1 from J; bases not matched to a gene: 8. Looked up from germline, CDR1 is SGHVS and CDR2 is FNYEAQ. The CDR3 here is CASSLALGRGLSNQPQHF. CDR3 DNA: TGTGCCAGCAGCTTAGCGCTTGGCAGGGGGCTAAGCAATCAGCCCCAGCATTTT. The entire variable domain, with the rest obtained from reference TRBV7-6 and TRBJ1-5, is as follows: GAGVSQSPRYKVTKRGQDVALRCDPISGHVSLYWYRQALGQGPEFLTYFNYEAQQDKSGLPNDRFSAERPEGSISTLTIQRTEQRDSAMYRCASSLALGRGLSNQPQHFGDGTRLSIL.

This clone was found a few times. The chain combines TRBV7-2 with TRBJ1-2; D might be TRBD1 (6 bases). There are 15 residues in the CDR3. Germline V gene data show CDR1 as SGHTA and CDR2 as FQGNSA. Between the trimmed V and J ends, which lost 1 base and 8 bases, there was a span of 17 bases. Here the CDR3 reads CASSLGDRPYGGYTF. The CDR3, as DNA: TGTGCCAGCAGCTTAGGAGACAGGCCCTATGGAGGCTACACCTTC.

The CDR3 reads CASSLGNGQGRGDEQYF. The CDR3 region has the DNA TGTGCCAGCAGCTTAGGGAACGGACAGGGCAGAGGAGACGAGCAGTACTTC. The V and J genes are TRBV7-9 and TRBJ2-7, with 8 bases fitting TRBD1. The germline V gene encodes CDR1 SEHNR and CDR2 FQNEAQ (reference sequence). The trim removed 1 base at V and 5 bases at J, leaving 13 bases unmatched. The CDR3 has 17 amino acids.

The rearrangement joins TRBV13 to TRBJ2-3, with 8 bases matching TRBD1. Germline V gene sequence: CDR1 PRHDT, CDR2 FYEKMQ (reference sequence). The J segment lost 2 bases and the V segment lost 4 bases, leaving 2 bases of the junction unmatched. This CDR3 has 14 residues. In DNA form, the CDR3 reads TGTGCCAGCAGCTCGGACAGGGCCACAGATACGCAGTATTTT. This encodes CASSSDRATDTQYF.

This clone was recorded a few times. The sample contains more than one DNA sequence encoding this CDR3. The chain joins TRBV5-1 to TRBJ2-1; possibly TRBD2 for D (5 bases). Germline lookup yields CDR1 SGHRS and CDR2 YFSETQ. There are 11 residues in the CDR3. Deletions cut 0 bases from V and 10 bases from J, with 5 bases between. The CDR3 reads CASSLEREQFF. For the CDR3, the DNA is TGCGCCAGCAGCTTGGAGCGGGAGCAGTTCTTC. The entire variable domain, with the rest obtained from reference TRBV5-1 and TRBJ2-1, is as follows: KAGVTQTPRYLIKTRGQQVTLSCSPISGHRSVSWYQQTPGQGLQFLFEYFSETQRNKGNFPGRFSGRQFSNSRSEMNVSTLELGDSALYLCASSLEREQFFGPGTRLTVL.

This clone has only a few counts. The V and J genes are TRBV5-4 and TRBJ2-3, with 7 nucleotides matching TRBD2. The CDR3 loop spans 17 amino acids. V trimming: 2 bases; J trimming: 1 base; junction bases outside the gene matches: 10. Germline-derived CDR1 and CDR2 are SGHNT and YYREEE (reference sequence). CDR3 amino acids: CASSLETSSGGTDTQYF. DNA of the CDR3: TGTGCCAGCAGCTTAGAGACTAGCTCGGGGGGCACAGATACGCAGTATTTT.

CDR3 coding DNA: TGCGCCAGCAGCTTGGGTAGTAGCAATCAGCCCCAGCATTTT. As protein: CASSLGSSNQPQHF. This chain uses TRBV5-1 with TRBJ1-5, with unresolved D. There are 14 residues in the CDR3. From germline, CDR1 is SGHRS and CDR2 YFSETQ. The V and J ends lost 0 bases and 0 bases respectively, with 4 bases between them.

The rearrangement joins TRBV6-6 to TRBJ1-3; a possible D gene is TRBD1 (6 bases). This CDR3 is 15 amino acids long. V lost 5 bases and J lost 1, with 12 bases in between. Germline lookup yields CDR1 MNHNY and CDR2 SVGAGI (reference sequence). DNA for the CDR3: TGTGCCAGCAGTAACAGGGAGAGGTCTGGAAACACCATATATTTT. It encodes CASSNRERSGNTIYF.

The rearrangement links TRBV2 to TRBJ1-2; TRBD1 matches at 9 bases. The germline CDR1 and CDR2 sequences are SNHLY and FYNNEI. The CDR3 extends over 17 amino acids. Trimming took 2 bases from V and 7 from J; bases not matched to a gene: 14. CDR3 coding DNA: TGTGCCAGCAGTGAAACGGGTTGGGACAGGGCCAGGGGTGGCTACACCTTC. It translates to CASSETGWDRARGGYTF.

This chain uses TRBV4-2 with TRBJ2-7; 8 bases match TRBD2. Germline V gene lookup returns CDR1 LGHNA and CDR2 YNFKEQ. Trimming removed 0 bases from V and 2 bases from J; junction bases left unmatched: 6. The CDR3 is 16 residues long. CDR3 bases: TGTGCCAGCAGCCAAGATCTTACTAGCGGCCCCTACGAGCAGTACTTC. Its protein product is CASSQDLTSGPYEQYF.

The chain couples TRBV18 to TRBJ2-7; D remains unclear. Trimming left V 3 bases short and J 4 bases short, with 10 bases between. Germline V gives CDR1 KGHSH, CDR2 LQKENI. This CDR3 contains 13 residues. As DNA, the CDR3 is TGTGCCAGCTCACCTGCCAGAATTTACGAGCAGTACTTC. Protein sequence: CASSPARIYEQYF.

This clone came up a few times. The same CDR3 arises from other DNA sequences in this sample as well. The chain carries TRBV7-2 and TRBJ2-7, with D possibly being TRBD1 (5 bases). Trimming took off 2 bases at V and 4 bases at J, with 6 bases between the two ends. CDR1 and CDR2 from the germline V gene are SGHTA and FQGNSA. The CDR3 contains 12 residues. The CDR3 loop reads CASSLQGYEQYF. DNA for the CDR3: TGTGCCAGCAGCTTACAGGGTTACGAGCAGTACTTC.